This TCR beta chain is drawn from a study of PD-1 blockade in classical Hodgkin lymphoma. The overall study: Nivolumab dosing for patients was 3 mg/kg, administered intravenously every 2 weeks.

Germline CDR1 reads LGHNA; CDR2 reads YNFKEQ. The germline V and J ends were trimmed by 0 bases and 7 bases, with 10 bases remaining between them. The CDR3 runs to 14 residues. Only in-frame clones appear in the TCRdb table, and some are missing; sequencing was by immunoSEQ multiplex PCR. Of tens of thousands of clones in the sample, approximately 70% were seen once. On this clone: Its antigen is as yet unknown.

Patients all relapsed after autologous stem cell transplantation, and there was variation in brentuximab vedotin exposure. Study findings and constraints: Anyone who began nivolumab under 1 year after ASCT was excluded. It was reported that newly diagnosed patients had less baseline TCR diversity than healthy donors. Complete responders entered with baseline diversity on par with newly diagnosed patients, the results showed.

The V and J genes are TRBV4-2 and TRBJ2-1; D uncertain. The sample in question was peripheral blood mononuclear cells (PBMCs), obtained before the second cycle of nivolumab. The origin of this receptor is a human donor with classical Hodgkin lymphoma. CDR3 region: CASSQEKGRNEQFF. CDR3 DNA: TGTGCCAGCAGCCAAGAAAAGGGCCGGAATGAGCAGTTCTTC.